The 30 T cell receptor beta chains below all came from one sample that was sequenced in a study of T cells in localized non-small cell lung cancer. This table comes from immunoSEQ multiplex PCR, and its TCRdb copy is limited to in-frame clones, with some not included. The profile shows about 52,000 clones, less than 85% of them singletons. The sequences come from PBMCs, collected before any cancer treatment. All receptors come from a woman aged 35-70 years with stage II lung adenocarcinoma.

The gene calls are TRBV5-4 and TRBJ2-1, with a tentative D call TRBD1 (5 bases). The germline gives CDR1 SGHNT, CDR2 YYREEE (reference sequence). The CDR3 spans 13 residues. The germline V and J ends were trimmed by 0 bases and 9 bases, with 10 bases remaining between them. DNA of the CDR3: TGTGCCAGCAGCTTGGCATTCCAGGGTGAGCAGTTCTTC. Encoded protein: CASSLAFQGEQFF.

The chain joins TRBV4-1 to TRBJ1-5; D perhaps matches TRBD1 (5 bases). The V gene's germline CDR1 is MGHRA and CDR2 YSYEKL. Trimming cost V 1 base and J 6 bases, with 10 bases left between them. CDR3 length: 14 residues. The CDR3 bases are TGCGCCAGCAGCCAAGGGGGGTATGCTCAGCCCCAGCATTTT. It translates to CASSQGGYAQPQHF.

This clone was seen more than once but under ten times. The genes are TRBV4-2 and TRBJ1-1; weak D call: TRBD1 (6 bases). The V and J ends lost 2 bases and 2 bases respectively, with 12 bases between them. The CDR3 extends over 15 amino acids. CDR1 and CDR2 from the germline V gene are LGHNA and YNFKEQ. CDR3 region: CASSQPGHPNTEAFF. CDR3 nucleotides: TGTGCCAGCAGCCAACCGGGACATCCTAACACTGAAGCTTTCTTT.

V and J are TRBV5-1 and TRBJ1-4; 8 bases align to TRBD1. V lost 3 bases to trimming and J lost 7 bases; unmatched junction nucleotides: 11. The CDR3 is made up of 16 amino acids. Germline V gives CDR1 SGHRS, CDR2 YFSETQ. In DNA, the CDR3 is TGCGCCAGCAGCTACGGAGGACAGGGCTTTACTGAAAAACTGTTTTTT. It is translated as CASSYGGQGFTEKLFF.

The chain recombines TRBV2 with TRBJ2-3; TRBD2 agrees at 7 bases. Germline CDR1 SNHLY, CDR2 FYNNEI. This CDR3 has 15 residues. V shed 3 bases, J shed 2 bases, and the junction held 5 bases outside the gene matches. The CDR3 region is CASSDGAGFTDTQYF. As DNA, the CDR3 is TGTGCCAGCAGTGATGGAGCGGGGTTCACAGATACGCAGTATTTT.

The J gene is TRBJ1-2, the V gene TRBV15; no definite D call. CDR3 length equals 14 residues. V lost 0 bases, J lost 7 bases, and 12 bases lay in between. CDR1 is LNHNV, CDR2 YYDKDF, per germline (reference sequence). CDR3 protein: CATSRDSLSIGYTF. Here the CDR3 DNA reads TGTGCCACCAGCAGAGATAGTTTGAGCATTGGCTACACCTTC.

The chain links TRBV7-2 to TRBJ1-6; 9 positions match TRBD1. Trimming at V came to 3 bases and at J to 6 bases, leaving 12 bases not matched to a gene. This CDR3 spans 18 amino acids. Germline V gene sequence: CDR1 SGHTA, CDR2 FQGNSA. CDR3 DNA: TGTGCCAGCAGCTTGAATTTAGGGACAGGGAGAACTAATTCACCCCTCCACTTT. It codes for CASSLNLGTGRTNSPLHF.

This rearrangement joins TRBV4-3 to TRBJ1-4, with a possible D match to TRBD1 (5 bases). This CDR3 has 14 residues. V was pared by 1 base and J by 8 bases, with 11 bases between. Per germline, CDR1 LGHNA and CDR2 YSLEER. DNA for the CDR3: TGCGCCAGCAGCCAAGGCCAGGGAGGAGAAAAACTGTTTTTT. It yields the protein CASSQGQGGEKLFF.

This clone has ten or more counts. This chain uses TRBV7-2 with TRBJ2-6; D gene uncertain. The germline CDR1 and CDR2 sequences are SGHTA and FQGNSA. CDR3 length: 15 residues. Trimming left V 3 bases short and J 2 bases short, with 8 bases between. DNA for the CDR3: TGTGCCAGCAGCTTCTGGATGCCTGGGGCCAACGTCCTGACTTTC. This codes for CASSFWMPGANVLTF.

The rearrangement uses TRBV18 and TRBJ1-6; D is ambiguous. From germline, CDR1 is KGHSH and CDR2 LQKENI. The CDR3 has 16 residues. V lost 2 bases and J lost 0, with 8 bases in between. The CDR3 region has the DNA TGTGCCAGCTCACCAACGGGTAACTCCTATAATTCACCCCTCCACTTT. Translated: CASSPTGNSYNSPLHF.

This clone was observed a few times. The chain is built from TRBV7-3 and TRBJ2-5; D is tentatively TRBD1 or TRBD2 (5 bases each). The CDR3 loop spans 15 amino acids. Trimming stripped 6 bases from V and 1 base from J, with 15 bases between. CDR1 is SGHTA, CDR2 FQGTGA, per germline. The CDR3 DNA sequence: TGTGCCAGCAGTCTCGGTGGGGACGGCCAAGAGACCCAGTACTTC. It is translated as CASSLGGDGQETQYF. Full variable domain (missing parts from reference TRBV7-3 and TRBJ2-5): GAGVSQTPSNKVTEKGKYVELRCDPISGHTALYWYRQSLGQGPEFLIYFQGTGAADDSGLPNDRFFAVRPEGSVSTLKIQRTERGDSAVYLCASSLGGDGQETQYFGPGTRLLVL.

The rearrangement joins TRBV4-1 to TRBJ1-5; D might be TRBD1 (6 bases). CDR3 size: 15 residues. Germline V gene lookup returns CDR1 MGHRA and CDR2 YSYEKL. V lost 0 bases and J lost 2, with 8 bases in between. The CDR3 protein is CASSQEGAGNQPQHF. For the CDR3, the DNA is TGCGCCAGCAGCCAAGAGGGGGCGGGCAATCAGCCCCAGCATTTT.

The rearrangement uses TRBV6-6 and TRBJ2-7; D possibly uses TRBD1 or TRBD2 (5 bases each). The germline V gene has CDR1 MNHNY and CDR2 SVGAGI (reference sequence). This CDR3 is 15 amino acids long. Trimming removed 0 bases from V and 11 bases from J, with 20 bases in between. The CDR3 DNA sequence: TGTGCCAGCAGTTACTCGAATAGTCCCGGGACGGCGAAGTACTTC. Translated: CASSYSNSPGTAKYF.

This chain uses TRBV5-1 with TRBJ2-7; D is possibly TRBD1 (5 bases). This CDR3 is built from 14 residues. Trimming stripped 1 base from V and 0 bases from J, with 8 bases between. Germline-derived CDR1 and CDR2 are SGHRS and YFSETQ. Here the CDR3 DNA reads TGCGCCAGCAGCTTGACAGGTTCCTCCTACGAGCAGTACTTC. As protein: CASSLTGSSYEQYF.

This clone has more than one count but fewer than ten. The chain has TRBV2 and TRBJ1-2; TRBD1 is a possible D gene (6 bases). There are 14 residues in the CDR3. V was trimmed by 4 bases and J by 8 bases, leaving 17 bases between them. The germline CDR1 and CDR2 sequences are SNHLY and FYNNEI. The CDR3 sequence is CASSVSRDIDGYTF. The CDR3 DNA follows: TGTGCCAGCAGTGTTAGCCGGGACATTGACGGCTACACCTTC.

The V call is TRBV29-1, the J call TRBJ2-3, with a weak D call TRBD2 (5 bases). Trimming cost V 3 bases and J 3 bases, with 16 bases left between them. Looked up from germline, CDR1 is SQVTM and CDR2 is ANQGSEA. The CDR3 spans 15 residues. The CDR3 nucleotides read TGCAGCGTTGACCCCCCGGGCGGGTTTACAGATACGCAGTATTTT. Protein: CSVDPPGGFTDTQYF.

This sequence joins TRBV6-1 and TRBJ2-1; perhaps TRBD2 as D (5 bases). The V gene's germline CDR1 is MNHNS and CDR2 SASEGT. V was clipped by 10 bases and J by 10 bases, with 14 bases between them. The CDR3 has 11 amino acids. The CDR3 loop reads CAIRGSPEQFF. In DNA form, the CDR3 reads TGTGCCATCCGAGGGTCCCCGGAGCAGTTCTTC.

A few counts support this clone. Other DNA sequences within the sample encode an identical CDR3. This chain joins TRBV7-9 and TRBJ2-3; TRBD2 agrees at 10 bases. The CDR3 consists of 14 residues. Germline CDR1 SEHNR, CDR2 FQNEAQ (reference sequence). J was trimmed by 0 bases and V by 8 bases; bases with no gene match: 2. Here the CDR3 DNA reads TGTGCCAGCTTAGCGGGGGGAAGCACAGATACGCAGTATTTT. Its translation is CASLAGGSTDTQYF.

The chain carries TRBV6-1 and TRBJ1-1; 10 bases line up with TRBD1. The germline gives CDR1 MNHNS, CDR2 SASEGT. The V segment lost 6 bases and the J segment 0 bases; nucleotides outside the gene matches: 4. The CDR3 runs 15 residues. Here the CDR3 reads CASRDRGTMNTEAFF. The CDR3 coding sequence is TGTGCCAGCAGGGACAGGGGGACCATGAACACTGAAGCTTTCTTT.

V and J are TRBV10-3 and TRBJ1-3; no definite D call. V lost 4 bases, J lost 3 bases, and 13 bases lay in between. The CDR3 consists of 15 residues. Germline assignment: CDR1 ENHRY and CDR2 SYGVKD. The CDR3 is CAISVGLTYGNTIYF. DNA for the CDR3: TGTGCCATCAGTGTAGGGCTTACTTATGGAAACACCATATATTTT.

The rearrangement joins TRBV2 to TRBJ1-1, with D possibly being TRBD1 (5 bases). This CDR3 region has 15 residues. The germline V gene encodes CDR1 SNHLY and CDR2 FYNNEI. Trimming pared 5 bases from V and 1 base from J, leaving 14 bases between. The CDR3 sequence is CASSSNGAGNTEAFF. For the CDR3, the DNA is TGTGCCAGCAGTTCCAACGGGGCGGGGAACACTGAAGCTTTCTTT.

The rearrangement links TRBV29-1 to TRBJ1-2, with D perhaps TRBD1 (6 bases). Germline V CDR1 and CDR2: SQVTM, ANQGSEA. The CDR3 has 12 amino acids. Trimming pared 5 bases from V and 4 bases from J, leaving 11 bases between. The CDR3, as DNA: TGCAGCGTTACTGACAGGCTCTATGGCTACACCTTC. Translated, it gives CSVTDRLYGYTF.

V is TRBV6-1 and J is TRBJ1-1; D is unclear. Germline V CDR1 and CDR2: MNHNS, SASEGT. The CDR3 is 12 residues long. Trimming left V 7 bases short and J 3 bases short, with 9 bases between. The CDR3 reads CASKVQDTEAFF. The CDR3 DNA reads TGTGCCAGCAAGGTTCAGGACACTGAAGCTTTCTTT.

This chain links TRBV7-2 with TRBJ2-5; TRBD2 matches 10 bases. The CDR3 covers 16 residues. The trim removed 4 bases at V and 6 bases at J, leaving 11 bases unmatched. The germline gives CDR1 SGHTA, CDR2 FQGNSA. The chain's CDR3 is CASSSSSGGAGKTQYF. In nucleotides, the CDR3 is TGTGCCAGCAGCTCCTCCAGCGGGGGGGCCGGGAAGACCCAGTACTTC.

This sequence joins TRBV7-2 and TRBJ1-5; the D is unclear. From germline, CDR1 is SGHTA and CDR2 FQGNSA. Trimming cost V 3 bases and J 0 bases, with 6 bases left between them. This CDR3 is 14 amino acids long. The CDR3 reads CASSFYYSNQPQHF. In DNA, the CDR3 is TGTGCCAGCAGCTTCTATTATAGCAATCAGCCCCAGCATTTT.

The rearrangement links TRBV7-9 to TRBJ2-7, with 11 bases lining up with TRBD1. CDR1 is SEHNR, CDR2 FQNEAQ, per germline (reference sequence). V lost 2 bases and J lost 2; bases outside the gene matches: 5. CDR3 length: 16 residues. CDR3 nucleotides: TGTGCCAGCAGCTTACCGGGACAGGGGGATCCCTACGAGCAGTACTTC. Its protein is CASSLPGQGDPYEQYF.

The table lists this clone with many counts. V is TRBV11-2 and J is TRBJ1-3; tentatively, D is TRBD1 (6 bases). With 0 bases removed from V and 8 bases from J, the gap between germline ends came to 17 bases. In germline, CDR1 is SGHAT, CDR2 FQNNGV. This CDR3 spans 16 amino acids. CDR3 residues: CASSLEGAGDGDTIYF. The CDR3 DNA sequence: TGTGCCAGCAGCTTAGAGGGCGCAGGGGACGGAGACACCATATATTTT.

The chain links TRBV19 to TRBJ1-5, with D maybe TRBD1 (6 bases). CDR1 LNHDA and CDR2 SQIVND come from the germline V gene (reference sequence). V gave up 9 bases and J gave up 4 bases, with 13 bases separating them. This CDR3 has 13 residues. The CDR3 DNA reads as TGTGCCAGCCATGAACAGGGAAATCAGCCCCAGCATTTT. This sequence encodes CASHEQGNQPQHF.

This chain joins TRBV6-1 and TRBJ2-3; TRBD2 might be the D (5 bases). Trimming cost V 9 bases and J 5 bases, with 18 bases left between them. The CDR3 length is 14 residues. Germline loops: CDR1 MNHNS, CDR2 SASEGT. Here the CDR3 DNA reads TGTGCCAGTCATCGGGGAGATACGCAAGATACGCAGTATTTT. Amino acid sequence: CASHRGDTQDTQYF.

V usage is TRBV7-2 and J usage is TRBJ2-5; TRBD2 matches at 9 bases. The CDR3 extends over 14 amino acids. V dropped 4 bases and J dropped 3; count of bases not matched to a gene: 3. The V gene's germline CDR1 is SGHTA and CDR2 FQGNSA. CDR3 in amino acids: CASSYRTSEETQYF. In DNA, the CDR3 is TGTGCCAGCAGCTACCGGACTAGCGAAGAGACCCAGTACTTC.